A single sample gave rise to the 26 T cell receptor beta chains below, sequenced in a study of shared clonotypes between healthy human individuals. Assay used: immunoSEQ multiplex PCR; TCRdb lists only in-frame clones, some missing. This table holds roughly 2.5 million clones, roughly 92% found once. The specimen sequenced was naive CD4+ T cells sorted from blood. Documented subset: CD45RA+ positively selected. These receptor sequences come from a man aged 18 to 35 in good health.

In its sample, this clone was seen once. Other nucleotide sequences in the sample specify the same CDR3. The V and J genes are TRBV18 and TRBJ1-1; D unresolved. Germline V gene sequence: CDR1 KGHSH, CDR2 LQKENI. The CDR3 runs 13 residues. Trimming took off 3 bases at V and 2 bases at J, with 7 bases between the two ends. CDR3 DNA: TGTGCCAGCTCACCCGGGAGAAACACTGAAGCTTTCTTT. Translated: CASSPGRNTEAFF.

Comments on this clone: Other DNA sequences in the same sample also yield this CDR3. The chain is built from TRBV18 and TRBJ1-2; weak D call: TRBD1 (6 bases). Trimming removed 4 bases at V and 2 bases at J, with 8 bases between. The CDR3 loop spans 13 amino acids. The germline gives CDR1 KGHSH, CDR2 LQKENI. The CDR3 bases are TGTGCCAGCTCACAAGGACAGAACTATGGCTACACCTTC. Translating it yields CASSQGQNYGYTF.

The chain is built from TRBV5-6 and TRBJ2-5; 10 nucleotides line up with TRBD1. This CDR3 comprises 16 residues. V trimming: 1 base; J trimming: 3 bases; junction bases outside the gene matches: 6. The germline V gene has CDR1 SGHDT and CDR2 YYEEEE. Written as DNA, the CDR3 is TGTGCCAGCAGCTTGTTGGGAGGGACAGGGGAAGAGACCCAGTACTTC. Amino acid sequence: CASSLLGGTGEETQYF.

The chain employs TRBV2 and TRBJ2-7; D is unclear. This CDR3 region has 14 residues. Germline V gives CDR1 SNHLY, CDR2 FYNNEI. Trimming left V 3 bases short and J 0 bases short, with 9 bases between. The chain's CDR3 is CASSEESNSYEQYF. The DNA of the CDR3 is TGTGCCAGCAGTGAGGAGTCCAACTCCTACGAGCAGTACTTC.

The sample holds one count of this clone. The rearrangement links TRBV10-3 to TRBJ1-5; D is unclear. Germline V gene data show CDR1 as ENHRY and CDR2 as SYGVKD. Between the trimmed V and J ends, which lost 8 bases and 7 bases, there was a span of 9 bases. The CDR3 is 11 amino acids. The CDR3 DNA reads TGTGCCATCGGAGCCGAACAGCCCCAGCATTTT. This sequence encodes CAIGAEQPQHF.

This clone was observed a single time. This chain joins TRBV29-1 and TRBJ2-7; D gene unclear. Trimming cost V 4 bases and J 3 bases, with 16 bases left between them. CDR3 length equals 14 residues. Germline assignment: CDR1 SQVTM and CDR2 ANQGSEA. CDR3 DNA sequence: TGCAGCGTTGCGTTGAGACGTAGTGACTACGAGCAGTACTTC. Translated, it gives CSVALRRSDYEQYF.

The chain carries TRBV5-1 and TRBJ2-5, with D tentatively TRBD2 (6 bases). This CDR3 comprises 14 residues. Germline CDR1 and CDR2: SGHRS and YFSETQ. Trimming cost V 2 bases and J 1 base, with 9 bases left between them. The CDR3 loop is CASSFAGSQETQYF. CDR3 nucleotide sequence: TGCGCCAGCAGCTTCGCGGGGAGCCAAGAGACCCAGTACTTC.

The genes are TRBV7-9 and TRBJ2-1, with TRBD2 matching 7 bases. Germline CDR1 is SEHNR and CDR2 is FQNEAQ (reference sequence). The CDR3 is 14 residues long. After removal of 5 bases from V and 10 bases from J, the junction contained 11 bases not matched to a gene. The CDR3 DNA is TGTGCCAGCAGCCGGGACCAGAGAGCGGGGGAGCAGTTCTTC. Encoded protein: CASSRDQRAGEQFF.

The chain uses TRBV7-9 and TRBJ1-2; 9 bases are a match to TRBD1. The CDR3 spans 14 residues. CDR1 is SEHNR and CDR2 is FQNEAQ in the germline V gene (reference sequence). V was clipped by 3 bases and J by 7 bases; unmatched bases: 6. The CDR3 is CASSFPGTGSGYTF. The CDR3 DNA is TGTGCCAGCAGCTTTCCAGGGACAGGGTCTGGCTACACCTTC.

The chain links TRBV19 to TRBJ1-5, with TRBD1 matching 7 bases. This CDR3 has 16 amino acids. Unmatched junction bases numbered 12, after V lost 6 bases and J lost 4 bases. Germline V gene lookup returns CDR1 LNHDA and CDR2 SQIVND (reference sequence). This CDR3 is CASRGTGTASNQPQHF. CDR3 DNA sequence: TGTGCCAGTAGGGGCACGGGGACAGCCAGTAATCAGCCCCAGCATTTT.

V is TRBV29-1 and J is TRBJ1-5; no clear D gene. Per the germline V gene, CDR1 is SQVTM and CDR2 is ANQGSEA. This CDR3 is 12 amino acids long. Trimming removed 4 bases from V and 4 bases from J, with 8 bases in between. The CDR3, as DNA: TGCAGCGTTGCAACAGCAAATCAGCCCCAGCATTTT. This encodes CSVATANQPQHF.

The rearrangement joins TRBV2 to TRBJ1-2, with TRBD1 matching 7 bases. V was clipped by 10 bases and J by 4 bases; unmatched bases: 6. The CDR3 sequence is 12 residues long. Germline CDR1 reads SNHLY; CDR2 reads FYNNEI. Written as DNA, the CDR3 is TGTGCCACCTCCGGGACAGCCTATGGCTACACCTTC. Its protein is CATSGTAYGYTF.

This clone was detected once. The chain couples TRBV6-1 to TRBJ1-5; no clear D gene. This CDR3 has 15 residues. CDR1 and CDR2 from the germline V gene are MNHNS and SASEGT. Deletions cut 7 bases from V and 6 bases from J, with 19 bases between. The CDR3 sequence: CASKGQALGSQPQHF. In DNA, the CDR3 is TGTGCCAGCAAAGGTCAGGCTTTAGGAAGTCAGCCCCAGCATTTT.

The J gene is TRBJ2-1, the V gene TRBV2, with no clear D. V lost 4 bases and J lost 9, with 4 bases in between. CDR3 size: 10 residues. Per the germline V gene, CDR1 is SNHLY and CDR2 is FYNNEI. The CDR3 here is CASSGFEQFF. As DNA, the CDR3 is TGTGCCAGCAGTGGTTTTGAGCAGTTCTTC. The complete variable domain, with remaining parts taken from reference TRBV2 and TRBJ2-1, reads EPEVTQTPSHQVTQMGQEVILRCVPISNHLYFYWYRQILGQKVEFLVSFYNNEISEKSEIFDDQFSVERPDGSNFTLKIRSTKLEDSAMYFCASSGFEQFFGPGTRLTVL.

The rearrangement joins TRBV18 to TRBJ1-5; tentative D call: TRBD1 (5 bases). This CDR3 spans 16 amino acids. Germline CDR1 reads KGHSH; CDR2 reads LQKENI. Trimming shortened V by 2 bases and J by 0 bases, and 11 bases separated the two germline ends. CDR3 protein: CASSPYSGDSNQPQHF. The CDR3 coding sequence is TGTGCCAGCTCACCATATTCGGGGGATAGCAATCAGCCCCAGCATTTT.

In the case of this clone: At the DNA level, this CDR3 is encoded by other sequences in the same sample as well. CDR3 amino acids: CASSLAGGSKNIQYF. In DNA form, the CDR3 reads TGCGCCAGCAGCTTGGCGGGTGGCAGCAAAAACATTCAGTACTTC. The gene calls are TRBV5-1 and TRBJ2-4; D not resolved. The germline gives CDR1 SGHRS, CDR2 YFSETQ. The V and J ends lost 0 bases and 3 bases respectively, with 10 bases between them. The CDR3 length is 15 residues.

Comment on this clone: The same CDR3 can be traced to other DNA sequences in this sample. The rearrangement uses TRBV5-1 and TRBJ2-2; D is possibly TRBD1 (6 bases). The germline V and J ends were trimmed by 1 base and 1 base, with 8 bases remaining between them. From germline, CDR1 is SGHRS and CDR2 YFSETQ. This CDR3 is 15 amino acids long. The CDR3 here is CASSLTGMNTGELFF. For the CDR3, the DNA is TGCGCCAGCAGCTTGACAGGGATGAACACCGGGGAGCTGTTTTTT. Looking up the rest from reference TRBV5-1 and TRBJ2-2 gives the full variable domain: KAGVTQTPRYLIKTRGQQVTLSCSPISGHRSVSWYQQTPGQGLQFLFEYFSETQRNKGNFPGRFSGRQFSNSRSEMNVSTLELGDSALYLCASSLTGMNTGELFFGEGSRLTVL.

This clone has just a few counts. Here the CDR3 DNA reads TGCAGCGTTGTGGAGGGGAACGCCGCTGAAGCTTTCTTT. This gives the protein CSVVEGNAAEAFF. The chain carries TRBV29-1 and TRBJ1-1; maybe TRBD1 (5 bases). The germline CDR1 and CDR2 sequences are SQVTM and ANQGSEA. The V end was cut by 4 bases, the J end by 6 bases, with 15 bases between. There are 13 residues in the CDR3.

V is TRBV7-2 and J is TRBJ1-3, with 8 bases lining up with TRBD1. This CDR3 has 16 residues. The germline CDR1 and CDR2 sequences are SGHTA and FQGNSA. Trimming removed 5 bases from V and 2 bases from J; junction bases left unmatched: 8. For the CDR3, the DNA is TGTGCCAGCAGCACCTTAGACAGGGGCACTGGAAACACCATATATTTT. Its translation is CASSTLDRGTGNTIYF.

The gene calls are TRBV5-1 and TRBJ2-7, with 7 bases identical to TRBD1. Germline V CDR1 and CDR2: SGHRS, YFSETQ. CDR3 length: 14 amino acids. J was trimmed by 4 bases and V by 3 bases; bases with no gene match: 7. CDR3 sequence: CASSSETGVYEQYF. Here the CDR3 DNA reads TGCGCCAGCAGCTCTGAAACAGGGGTTTACGAGCAGTACTTC.

The chain carries TRBV7-2 and TRBJ2-2; D unclear. The CDR3 covers 12 residues. Germline CDR1 reads SGHTA; CDR2 reads FQGNSA. Deletions cut 6 bases from V and 4 bases from J, with 6 bases between. The CDR3 loop is CASRGRTGELFF. The CDR3 DNA sequence: TGTGCCAGCAGGGGCCGCACCGGGGAGCTGTTTTTT. Full variable domain (rest looked up from reference TRBV7-2 and TRBJ2-2): GAGVSQSPSNKVTEKGKDVELRCDPISGHTALYWYRQSLGQGLEFLIYFQGNSAPDKSGLPSDRFSAERTGGSVSTLTIQRTQQEDSAVYLCASRGRTGELFFGEGSRLTVL.

This clone was picked up one time. CDR3 amino acids: CASSQGRLPLEGYTF. In nucleotides, the CDR3 is TGCGCCAGCAGCCAAGGCAGACTTCCTTTGGAAGGCTACACCTTC. This chain joins TRBV4-1 and TRBJ1-2, with D unclear. Germline CDR1 MGHRA, CDR2 YSYEKL. Trimming pared 1 base from V and 8 bases from J, leaving 17 bases between. The CDR3 has 15 amino acids.

In regard to this clone: The same CDR3 is also encoded by other DNA sequences in this sample. This rearrangement joins TRBV7-9 to TRBJ1-1; maybe TRBD1 (5 bases). This CDR3 contains 14 residues. From germline, CDR1 is SEHNR and CDR2 FQNEAQ (reference sequence). Trimming removed 0 bases at V and 0 bases at J, with 5 bases between. CDR3 amino acids: CASSLAGLNTEAFF. The CDR3 DNA is TGTGCCAGCAGCTTAGCGGGGCTGAACACTGAAGCTTTCTTT.

The V gene is TRBV2, the J gene TRBJ2-2, with 7 positions matching TRBD1. The CDR3 runs to 14 residues. Germline V lookup: CDR1 SNHLY, CDR2 FYNNEI. The trim removed 7 bases at V and 6 bases at J, leaving 8 bases unmatched. Written as DNA, the CDR3 is TGTGCCAGCACGGGACAGTCGACCGCCGGGGAGCTGTTTTTT. Its translation is CASTGQSTAGELFF.

This chain connects TRBV4-1 to TRBJ1-2; 10 bases line up with TRBD1. After removal of 4 bases from V and 8 bases from J, the junction contained 4 bases not matched to a gene. Germline V gene lookup returns CDR1 MGHRA and CDR2 YSYEKL. CDR3 length: 13 amino acids. The CDR3 DNA follows: TGCGCCAGCAGCCCCGGGACAGGGGTGGGCTACACCTTC. Translated: CASSPGTGVGYTF.

The rearrangement uses TRBV5-4 and TRBJ2-5; TRBD2 agrees at 9 bases. V trimming: 0 bases; J trimming: 5 bases; junction bases outside the gene matches: 8. The length of the CDR3 is 16 residues. Per germline, CDR1 SGHNT and CDR2 YYREEE (reference sequence). CDR3 region: CASSLVLAGTMETQYF. In nucleotides, the CDR3 is TGTGCCAGCAGCTTGGTCCTAGCGGGAACGATGGAGACCCAGTACTTC.